This T cell receptor (beta chain) was recorded in a study of neurological immune-mediated disorders. Fewer than 1.2 million sorted CD4+ or CD8+ T cells made each library. At least ten counts were recorded for this clonotype. Trimming pared 3 bases from V and 5 bases from J, leaving 13 bases between. The CDR3 has 14 amino acids. MiXCR, run by TCRdb on the 5' RACE reads, gives a single entry per CDR3 protein. This table has some 22,000 distinct CDR3 sequences, around 16% appearing once. Material for sequencing was CD8+ T cells from blood. This clonotype was sampled from a woman in her late teens or twenties with multiple sclerosis. The chain couples TRBV12-3 or TRBV12-4 to TRBJ2-5; D is uncertain. The DNA of the CDR3 is TGTGCCAGCAGTTTGACACACACTCGGGAGACCCAGTACTTC. The encoded protein is CASSLTHTRETQYF.